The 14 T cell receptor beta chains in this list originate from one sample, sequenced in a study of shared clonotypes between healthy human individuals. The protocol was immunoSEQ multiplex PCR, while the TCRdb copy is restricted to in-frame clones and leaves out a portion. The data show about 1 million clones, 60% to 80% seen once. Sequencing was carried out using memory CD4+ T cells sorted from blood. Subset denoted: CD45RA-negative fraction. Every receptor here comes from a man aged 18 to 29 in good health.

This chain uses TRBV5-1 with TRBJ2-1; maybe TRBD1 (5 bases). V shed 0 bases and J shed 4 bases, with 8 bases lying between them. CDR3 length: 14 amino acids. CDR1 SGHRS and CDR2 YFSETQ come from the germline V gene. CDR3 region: CASSLGTLYNEQFF. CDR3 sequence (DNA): TGCGCCAGCAGCTTGGGGACACTTTACAATGAGCAGTTCTTC.

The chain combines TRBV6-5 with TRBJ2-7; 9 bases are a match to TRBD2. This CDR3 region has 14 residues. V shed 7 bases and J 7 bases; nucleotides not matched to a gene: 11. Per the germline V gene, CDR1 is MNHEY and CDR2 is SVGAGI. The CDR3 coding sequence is TGTGCCAGCACTTCAGCGGGGGGATTAAGGGAGCAGTACTTC. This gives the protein CASTSAGGLREQYF.

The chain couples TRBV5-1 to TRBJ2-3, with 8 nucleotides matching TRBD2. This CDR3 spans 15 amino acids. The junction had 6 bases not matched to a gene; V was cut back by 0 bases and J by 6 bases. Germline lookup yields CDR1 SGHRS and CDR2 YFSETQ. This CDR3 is CASSLDGLAADTQYF. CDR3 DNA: TGCGCCAGCAGCTTGGATGGACTAGCAGCGGATACGCAGTATTTT.

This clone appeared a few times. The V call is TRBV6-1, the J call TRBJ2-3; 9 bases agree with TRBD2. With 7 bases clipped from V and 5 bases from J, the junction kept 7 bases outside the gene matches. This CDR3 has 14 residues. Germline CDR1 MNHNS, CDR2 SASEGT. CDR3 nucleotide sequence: TGTGCCAGCAAGGAGCGGGGGGCGGTAGATACGCAGTATTTT. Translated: CASKERGAVDTQYF.

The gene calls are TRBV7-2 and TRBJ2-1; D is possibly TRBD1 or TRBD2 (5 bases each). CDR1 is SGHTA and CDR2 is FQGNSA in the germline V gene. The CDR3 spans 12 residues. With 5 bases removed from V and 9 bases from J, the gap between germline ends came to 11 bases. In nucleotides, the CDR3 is TGTGCCAGCAGCCGACGGGGCACTGAGCAGTTCTTC. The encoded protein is CASSRRGTEQFF.

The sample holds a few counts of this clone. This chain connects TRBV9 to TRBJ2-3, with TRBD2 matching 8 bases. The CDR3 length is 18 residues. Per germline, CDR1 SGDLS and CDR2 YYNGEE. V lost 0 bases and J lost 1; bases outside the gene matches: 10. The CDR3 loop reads CASSVGPAGALRTDTQYF. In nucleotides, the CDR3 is TGTGCCAGCAGCGTAGGGCCAGCGGGGGCCCTCCGCACAGATACGCAGTATTTT.

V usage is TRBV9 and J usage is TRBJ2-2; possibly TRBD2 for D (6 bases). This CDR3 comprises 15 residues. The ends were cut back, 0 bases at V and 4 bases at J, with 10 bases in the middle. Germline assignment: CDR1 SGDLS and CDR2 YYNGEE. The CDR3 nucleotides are TGTGCCAGCAGCGTAGTCGGGAGCTCCACCGGGGAGCTGTTTTTT. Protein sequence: CASSVVGSSTGELFF.

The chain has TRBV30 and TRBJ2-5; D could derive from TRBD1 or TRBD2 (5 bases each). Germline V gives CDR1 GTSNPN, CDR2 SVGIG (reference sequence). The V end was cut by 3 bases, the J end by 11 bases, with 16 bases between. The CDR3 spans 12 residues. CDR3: CAWRAGRGEQYF. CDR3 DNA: TGTGCCTGGAGAGCAGGTAGGGGAGAGCAGTACTTC.

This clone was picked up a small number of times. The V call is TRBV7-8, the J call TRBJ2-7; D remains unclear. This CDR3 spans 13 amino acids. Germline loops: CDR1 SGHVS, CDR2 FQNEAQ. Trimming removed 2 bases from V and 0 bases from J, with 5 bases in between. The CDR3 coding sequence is TGTGCCAGCAGCTTACTTCCCTCCTACGAGCAGTACTTC. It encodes CASSLLPSYEQYF.

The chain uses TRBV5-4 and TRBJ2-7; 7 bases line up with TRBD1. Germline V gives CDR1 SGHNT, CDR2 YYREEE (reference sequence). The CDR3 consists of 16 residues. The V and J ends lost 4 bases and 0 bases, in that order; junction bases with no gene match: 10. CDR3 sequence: CASSRTTGPSSYEQYF. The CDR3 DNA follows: TGTGCCAGCAGCCGGACGACAGGGCCCAGCTCCTACGAGCAGTACTTC. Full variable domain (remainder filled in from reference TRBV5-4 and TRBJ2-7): ETGVTQSPTHLIKTRGQQVTLRCSSQSGHNTVSWYQQALGQGPQFIFQYYREEENGRGNFPPRFSGLQFPNYSSELNVNALELDDSALYLCASSRTTGPSSYEQYFGPGTRLTVT.

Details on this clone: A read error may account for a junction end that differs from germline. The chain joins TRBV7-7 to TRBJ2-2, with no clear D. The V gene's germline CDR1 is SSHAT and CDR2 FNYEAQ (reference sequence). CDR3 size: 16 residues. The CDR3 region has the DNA TGTGCTAGCAGCCTAGGGTCCCCAGATCCCACCGGGGAGCTGTTTTTT. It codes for CASSLGSPDPTGELFF.

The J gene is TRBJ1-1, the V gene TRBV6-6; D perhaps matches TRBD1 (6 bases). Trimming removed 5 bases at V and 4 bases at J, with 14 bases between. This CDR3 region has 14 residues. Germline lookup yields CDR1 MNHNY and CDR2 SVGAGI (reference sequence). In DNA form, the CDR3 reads TGTGCCAGCAGTCCGCAAACAGGGACCACTGAAGCTTTCTTT. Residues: CASSPQTGTTEAFF.

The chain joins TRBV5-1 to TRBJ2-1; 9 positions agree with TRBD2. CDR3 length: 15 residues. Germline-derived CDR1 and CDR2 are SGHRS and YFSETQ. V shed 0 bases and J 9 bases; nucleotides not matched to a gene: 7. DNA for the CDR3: TGCGCCAGCAGCTTGGGTGGGTTGACTAGCGGTGAGCAGTTCTTC. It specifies CASSLGGLTSGEQFF.

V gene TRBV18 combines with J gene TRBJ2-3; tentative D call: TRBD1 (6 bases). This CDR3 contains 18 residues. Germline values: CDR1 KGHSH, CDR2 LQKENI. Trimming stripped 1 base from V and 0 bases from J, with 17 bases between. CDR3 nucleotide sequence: TGTGCCAGCTCACCACTCGTCCTGGGGCAGGGGAGCACAGATACGCAGTATTTT. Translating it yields CASSPLVLGQGSTDTQYF.